Below, 32 T cell receptor beta chains from the same sample are listed, as sequenced in a study of cytomegalovirus exposure and HLA in healthy donors. PCR primers comprised 60 Vbeta and 13 Jbeta primers. The data were produced by immunoSEQ multiplex PCR, yet TCRdb's version contains in-frame clones alone and is incomplete. The sample has some 52,000 clones. Input material: PBMCs. The receptors here all came from a woman in her sixties in good health and CMV-seropositive.

The rearrangement uses TRBV28 and TRBJ2-7; maybe TRBD1 (5 bases). The germline gives CDR1 MDHEN, CDR2 SYDVKM. CDR3 length: 15 residues. V was pared by 3 bases and J by 0 bases, with 12 bases between. CDR3 coding DNA: TGTGCCAGCAGTTTGTCAGGGCCCAGCTCCTACGAGCAGTACTTC. This sequence encodes CASSLSGPSSYEQYF.

V and J are TRBV27 and TRBJ1-1; the D gene is possibly TRBD1 (5 bases). The CDR3 loop spans 16 amino acids. Germline CDR1 MNHEY, CDR2 SMNVEV (reference sequence). V gave up 5 bases and J gave up 4 bases, with 20 bases separating them. The CDR3 loop is CASSPLGARSGTEAFF. In DNA, the CDR3 is TGTGCCAGCAGTCCCCTAGGGGCTAGGTCGGGCACTGAAGCTTTCTTT.

J is TRBJ2-2 and V is TRBV27; D is perhaps TRBD1 (6 bases). This CDR3 contains 16 residues. CDR1 and CDR2 (germline): MNHEY, SMNVEV (reference sequence). V was shortened by 1 base and J by 0 bases, with 9 bases between the two germline ends. The CDR3, as DNA: TGTGCCAGCAGTTTATACAGGGCGGCGAACACCGGGGAGCTGTTTTTT. Residues: CASSLYRAANTGELFF.

The chain joins TRBV29-1 to TRBJ2-7; 8 nucleotides line up with TRBD1. The CDR3 consists of 13 residues. Losses at the gene ends were 1 base for V and 7 bases for J; bases not matched to a gene: 6. In germline, CDR1 is SQVTM, CDR2 ANQGSEA. The chain's CDR3 is CSVEAQGGSEQYF. The CDR3 DNA follows: TGCAGCGTTGAAGCACAGGGGGGTAGTGAGCAGTACTTC.

The chain carries TRBV29-1 and TRBJ2-3, with 9 bases that match TRBD1. The germline CDR1 and CDR2 sequences are SQVTM and ANQGSEA. V was pared by 6 bases and J by 0 bases, with 13 bases of the junction left unmatched. The CDR3 runs to 17 residues. The CDR3 region is CSVSGTGYGSSTDTQYF. The CDR3 DNA reads as TGCAGCGTGTCCGGGACAGGGTACGGATCTAGCACAGATACGCAGTATTTT.

CDR3 DNA: TGTGCCAGCAGATCCTGGGACAGCAACAATGAGCAGTTCTTC. It codes for CASRSWDSNNEQFF. The chain links TRBV6-1 to TRBJ2-1; 7 bases map to TRBD1. The length of the CDR3 is 14 residues. Germline V gene data show CDR1 as MNHNS and CDR2 as SASEGT. J was trimmed by 5 bases and V by 6 bases; bases with no gene match: 7.

DNA of the CDR3: TGTGCCAGCAGCGTAGTGACGGCCCCTAGCTCTGGAAACACCATATATTTT. This translates into CASSVVTAPSSGNTIYF. V and J are TRBV7-6 and TRBJ1-3; D not resolved. Looked up from germline, CDR1 is SGHVS and CDR2 is FNYEAQ. The germline V and J ends were trimmed by 5 bases and 0 bases, with 17 bases remaining between them. This CDR3 has 17 amino acids.

This chain connects TRBV5-6 to TRBJ1-5; no firm D call. CDR3 length: 17 residues. V lost 4 bases to trimming and J lost 3 bases, with 20 bases between them. Per germline, CDR1 SGHDT and CDR2 YYEEEE. The CDR3 nucleotides are TGTGCCAGCAGCGCGGCCGGGGTTAAGAAGGTCAATCAGCCCCAGCATTTT. Translated, it gives CASSAAGVKKVNQPQHF.

As for this clone: One end of the junction is discordant with germline, which a read error may explain. Other DNA sequences in the sample encode the same CDR3. The chain joins TRBV2 to TRBJ1-6; D unclear. The CDR3 runs to 14 residues. The germline V gene encodes CDR1 SNHLY and CDR2 FYNNEI. CDR3 DNA sequence: TGTGCCAGCAGTGAACGCGGTGTAAATTCACCCCTACACTTT. This translates into CASSERGVNSPLHF.

V is TRBV6-1 and J is TRBJ1-3, with 10 bases aligning to TRBD1. This CDR3 spans 20 amino acids. CDR1 is MNHNS and CDR2 is SASEGT in the germline V gene. J gave up 1 base and V 1 base, and 13 bases lay outside the gene matches. The chain's CDR3 is CASSEGRRSRQGASGNTIYF. Written as DNA, the CDR3 is TGTGCCAGCAGTGAAGGGAGGAGATCGAGACAGGGGGCTTCTGGAAACACCATATATTTT.

J is TRBJ1-5 and V is TRBV27, with TRBD1 identical over 8 bases. V was clipped by 5 bases and J by 3 bases; unmatched bases: 6. Germline CDR1 reads MNHEY; CDR2 reads SMNVEV (reference sequence). CDR3 length: 15 residues. The CDR3 DNA follows: TGTGCCAGCAGTACAGGACAGGGCTTCAATCAGCCCCAGCATTTT. It yields the protein CASSTGQGFNQPQHF.

This chain links TRBV4-2 with TRBJ2-5; no clear D. Trimming left V 0 bases short and J 0 bases short, with 14 bases between. Germline V gene sequence: CDR1 LGHNA, CDR2 YNFKEQ. This CDR3 contains 17 residues. The CDR3 DNA sequence: TGTGCCAGCAGCCAAGATCCGAGCGTCGAGTACCAAGAGACCCAGTACTTC. Translating it yields CASSQDPSVEYQETQYF.

J is TRBJ1-2 and V is TRBV25-1, with 7 positions matching TRBD1. The V and J ends lost 6 bases and 4 bases, in that order; junction bases with no gene match: 5. CDR1 is MGHDK, CDR2 SYGVNS, per germline. CDR3 length: 13 amino acids. CDR3 region: CASSKGGSYGYTF. The CDR3, as DNA: TGTGCCAGCAGCAAAGGGGGCTCCTATGGCTACACCTTC.

Turning to this clone: Other DNA sequences in the sample encode the same CDR3. The chain couples TRBV7-9 to TRBJ1-6; D ambiguous. V gave up 5 bases and J gave up 10 bases, with 12 bases separating them. The CDR3 extends over 13 amino acids. Germline CDR1 is SEHNR and CDR2 is FQNEAQ (reference sequence). The chain's CDR3 is CASSPETGSPLHF. The CDR3 coding sequence is TGTGCCAGCAGCCCAGAGACGGGATCACCCCTCCACTTT.

This sequence joins TRBV9 and TRBJ1-2; TRBD1 matches at 8 bases. CDR1 is SGDLS, CDR2 YYNGEE, per germline. The ends lost 4 bases at V and 7 bases at J; junction bases unmatched: 12. CDR3 length equals 15 residues. The CDR3 protein is CASSTHSTGELGYTF. CDR3 nucleotides: TGTGCCAGCAGCACCCACTCGACAGGGGAACTTGGCTACACCTTC.

The chain employs TRBV11-2 and TRBJ1-1, with 7 bases that match TRBD1. CDR3 length equals 15 residues. V was pared by 6 bases and J by 8 bases, with 15 bases of the junction left unmatched. CDR1 is SGHAT, CDR2 FQNNGV, per germline. CDR3 DNA sequence: TGTGCCAGCAGTATCCCGGGACAGAGCTATAAGGAAGCTTTCTTT. This gives the protein CASSIPGQSYKEAFF.

This chain connects TRBV9 to TRBJ2-5; possibly TRBD2 for D (5 bases). This CDR3 has 15 amino acids. Trimming cost V 0 bases and J 0 bases, with 9 bases left between them. The germline V gene encodes CDR1 SGDLS and CDR2 YYNGEE. CDR3 amino acids: CASSVGSRDQETQYF. DNA of the CDR3: TGTGCCAGCAGCGTAGGATCGAGGGACCAAGAGACCCAGTACTTC.

V gene TRBV5-4 combines with J gene TRBJ1-1; 7 bases line up with TRBD1. J gave up 1 base and V 4 bases, and 4 bases lay outside the gene matches. Germline V gene lookup returns CDR1 SGHNT and CDR2 YYREEE (reference sequence). The CDR3 length is 14 residues. The CDR3 loop reads CASSEQGPNTEAFF. In DNA form, the CDR3 reads TGTGCCAGCAGCGAACAGGGGCCGAACACTGAAGCTTTCTTT.

As DNA, the CDR3 is TGTGCCAGCAGTGGGCAGGGGGCAGACTATGGCTACACCTTC. Translating it yields CASSGQGADYGYTF. The chain employs TRBV2 and TRBJ1-2, with 8 bases identical to TRBD1. This CDR3 comprises 14 residues. With 4 bases clipped from V and 3 bases from J, the junction kept 4 bases outside the gene matches. Germline CDR1 is SNHLY and CDR2 is FYNNEI. Full variable domain (rest looked up from reference TRBV2 and TRBJ1-2): EPEVTQTPSHQVTQMGQEVILRCVPISNHLYFYWYRQILGQKVEFLVSFYNNEISEKSEIFDDQFSVERPDGSNFTLKIRSTKLEDSAMYFCASSGQGADYGYTFGSGTRLTVV.

J is TRBJ1-1 and V is TRBV6-5; 10 positions match TRBD1. In germline, CDR1 is MNHEY, CDR2 SVGAGI. J gave up 5 bases and V 6 bases, and 9 bases lay outside the gene matches. CDR3 length equals 15 residues. Written as DNA, the CDR3 is TGTGCCAGCAGCCCGGGGACAGGGGCTGTTACTGAAGCTTTCTTT. Amino acids: CASSPGTGAVTEAFF.

V gene TRBV27 combines with J gene TRBJ2-3, with 8 bases fitting TRBD2. The trim removed 2 bases at V and 0 bases at J, leaving 4 bases unmatched. CDR1 MNHEY and CDR2 SMNVEV come from the germline V gene (reference sequence). The CDR3 contains 16 residues. The CDR3: CASSLAGGDSTDTQYF. For the CDR3, the DNA is TGTGCCAGCAGTTTAGCGGGGGGCGATAGCACAGATACGCAGTATTTT.

This sequence joins TRBV29-1 and TRBJ2-1; 9 bases match TRBD1. The trim removed 7 bases at V and 10 bases at J, leaving 20 bases unmatched. The CDR3 spans 16 residues. Germline V gene sequence: CDR1 SQVTM, CDR2 ANQGSEA. For the CDR3, the DNA is TGCAGCGCTCCCACTTCGGGCGGGACAGGGAAATTCGAGCAGTTCTTC. The encoded protein is CSAPTSGGTGKFEQFF.

The chain employs TRBV5-1 and TRBJ2-1; 9 nucleotides line up with TRBD1. CDR1 and CDR2 from the germline V gene are SGHRS and YFSETQ. The CDR3 covers 14 residues. V shed 5 bases, J shed 5 bases, and the junction held 5 bases outside the gene matches. Here the CDR3 DNA reads TGCGCCAGCAGAGGGGACAGGGACCACAATGAGCAGTTCTTC. This translates into CASRGDRDHNEQFF.

This rearrangement joins TRBV7-2 to TRBJ1-2; D not resolved. This CDR3 spans 14 amino acids. Germline V gene sequence: CDR1 SGHTA, CDR2 FQGNSA. V lost 0 bases and J lost 6, with 11 bases in between. Written as DNA, the CDR3 is TGTGCCAGCAGCTTAGCGGAGGGAATTCATGGCTACACCTTC. Amino acid sequence: CASSLAEGIHGYTF.

The gene calls are TRBV30 and TRBJ1-2; D uncertain. The V and J ends lost 3 bases and 0 bases respectively, with 11 bases between them. The CDR3 length is 14 residues. Germline V gene lookup returns CDR1 GTSNPN and CDR2 SVGIG (reference sequence). The CDR3 region is CAWRPSLANYGYTF. CDR3 bases: TGTGCCTGGAGGCCTAGCTTAGCTAACTATGGCTACACCTTC.

The chain uses TRBV15 and TRBJ1-1; TRBD1 matches at 11 bases. This CDR3 is built from 16 residues. CDR1 is LNHNV and CDR2 is YYDKDF in the germline V gene (reference sequence). V lost 2 bases to trimming and J lost 1 base; unmatched junction nucleotides: 3. CDR3 in DNA: TGTGCCACCAGCAGACCGGGACAGGGGGGGAACACTGAAGCTTTCTTT. Translating it yields CATSRPGQGGNTEAFF.

The genes are TRBV11-2 and TRBJ1-1; 7 bases map to TRBD1. The CDR3 is made up of 15 amino acids. Germline V gene sequence: CDR1 SGHAT, CDR2 FQNNGV. V gave up 5 bases and J gave up 2 bases; unmatched junction bases: 8. Written as DNA, the CDR3 is TGTGCCAGCAGCATACAGGGGCAGGCAAACACTGAAGCTTTCTTT. Amino acid sequence: CASSIQGQANTEAFF.

CDR3 loop: CASSYTSGGDNEQFF. As DNA, the CDR3 is TGTGCCAGCAGTTACACTAGCGGGGGTGACAATGAGCAGTTCTTC. V usage is TRBV6-5 and J usage is TRBJ2-1, with 11 bases matching TRBD2. Trimming at V came to 2 bases and at J to 5 bases, leaving 2 bases not matched to a gene. Germline-derived CDR1 and CDR2 are MNHEY and SVGAGI. This CDR3 region has 15 residues.

The chain uses TRBV27 and TRBJ1-6; 7 nucleotides agree with TRBD1. The CDR3 is made up of 16 amino acids. Trimming cost V 8 bases and J 7 bases; bases outside gene matches: 14. Per germline, CDR1 MNHEY and CDR2 SMNVEV (reference sequence). Written as DNA, the CDR3 is TGTGCCAGCTCGGTCCTAGGGGGCGCGCGGAATTCACCCCTCCACTTT. As protein: CASSVLGGARNSPLHF.

The chain recombines TRBV29-1 with TRBJ2-3; D is possibly TRBD2 (5 bases). The CDR3 has 12 amino acids. The germline V and J ends were trimmed by 6 bases and 3 bases, with 10 bases remaining between them. Germline assignment: CDR1 SQVTM and CDR2 ANQGSEA. CDR3 amino acids: CSVAGETDTQYF. CDR3 coding DNA: TGCAGCGTGGCCGGGGAAACAGATACGCAGTATTTT.

The chain joins TRBV29-1 to TRBJ1-5, with D unresolved. The CDR3 is 13 residues long. V was cut by 7 bases and J by 1 base, with 11 bases left in between. Germline V CDR1 and CDR2: SQVTM, ANQGSEA. CDR3 loop: CSARGGSNQPQHF. In nucleotides, the CDR3 is TGCAGCGCCCGAGGCGGGAGCAATCAGCCCCAGCATTTT. Variable domain in full (rest from reference TRBV29-1 and TRBJ1-5): SAVISQKPSRDICQRGTSLTIQCQVDSQVTMMFWYRQQPGQSLTLIATANQGSEATYESGFVIDKFPISRPNLTFSTLTVSNMSPEDSSIYLCSARGGSNQPQHFGDGTRLSIL.

The chain is built from TRBV7-2 and TRBJ2-7; D is undetermined. The CDR3 totals 15 residues. Germline V gene lookup returns CDR1 SGHTA and CDR2 FQGNSA. Trimming stripped 2 bases from V and 0 bases from J, with 11 bases between. The CDR3 here is CASSLSSLSSYEQYF. The DNA of the CDR3 is TGTGCCAGCAGCTTATCGAGCCTGAGCTCCTACGAGCAGTACTTC.